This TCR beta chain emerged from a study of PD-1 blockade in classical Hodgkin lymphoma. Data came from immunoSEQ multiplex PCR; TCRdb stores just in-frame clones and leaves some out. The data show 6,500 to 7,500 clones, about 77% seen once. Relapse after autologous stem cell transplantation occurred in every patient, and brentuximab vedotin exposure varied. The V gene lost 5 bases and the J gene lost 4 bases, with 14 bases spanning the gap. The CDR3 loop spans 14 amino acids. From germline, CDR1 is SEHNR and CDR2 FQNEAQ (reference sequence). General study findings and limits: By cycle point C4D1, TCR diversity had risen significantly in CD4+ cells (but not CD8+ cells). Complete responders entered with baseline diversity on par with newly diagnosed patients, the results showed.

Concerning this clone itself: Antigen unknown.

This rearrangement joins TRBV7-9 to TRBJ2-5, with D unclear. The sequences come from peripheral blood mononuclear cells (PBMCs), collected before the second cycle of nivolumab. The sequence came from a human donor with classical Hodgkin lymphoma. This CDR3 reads CASSDTLRRETQYF. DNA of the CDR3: TGTGCCAGCAGCGATACGTTGAGGCGAGAGACCCAGTACTTC.